The 9 T cell receptor beta chains reported below all come from one sample, sequenced in a study of blood T cell repertoires in COVID-19. Sequencing was performed with immunoSEQ multiplex PCR; in TCRdb, only in-frame clones are kept and a portion is missing. Of roughly 320,000 clones detected, 65% to 90% appear once; the ten largest clones hold 7.2%. The sample was peripheral blood. The receptors were gathered from a human donor in a cohort sampled during active COVID-19.

The V gene is TRBV12-5, the J gene TRBJ1-6; maybe TRBD1 (5 bases). This CDR3 region has 15 residues. CDR1 LGHNT and CDR2 FRNRAP come from the germline V gene. V was shortened by 1 base and J by 7 bases, with 11 bases between the two germline ends. CDR3 sequence reads: CASGLDQGGNSPLHF. In nucleotides, the CDR3 is TGTGCTAGTGGTTTGGACCAGGGTGGGAATTCACCCCTCCACTTT. Full variable domain (rest looked up from reference TRBV12-5 and TRBJ1-6): DARVTQTPRHKVTEMGQEVTMRCQPILGHNTVFWYRQTMMQGLELLAYFRNRAPLDDSGMPKDRFSAEMPDATLATLKIQPSEPRDSAVYFCASGLDQGGNSPLHFGNGTRLTVT.

The chain links TRBV12-3 or TRBV12-4 to TRBJ2-3; D gene uncertain. CDR3 length: 11 residues. The V gene lost 4 bases and the J gene lost 7 bases, with 6 bases spanning the gap. The CDR3 loop reads CASSSLHTQYF. CDR3 nucleotide sequence: TGTGCCAGCAGTTCACTACATACGCAGTATTTT.

This sequence joins TRBV3-1 (or the pseudogene TRBV3-2) and TRBJ2-1; 8 nucleotides agree with TRBD2. This CDR3 region has 14 residues. Unmatched junction bases numbered 5, after V lost 4 bases and J lost 6 bases. Germline V CDR1 and CDR2: LGHDT, YNNKEL (reference sequence). CDR3 sequence reads: CASSPGLGSNEQFF. For the CDR3, the DNA is TGTGCCAGCAGCCCGGGACTAGGGTCCAATGAGCAGTTCTTC.

V is TRBV5-6 and J is TRBJ1-1; 7 bases map to TRBD1. J gave up 1 base and V 4 bases, and 4 bases lay outside the gene matches. The CDR3 loop spans 14 amino acids. Looked up from germline, CDR1 is SGHDT and CDR2 is YYEEEE. The CDR3 here is CASSPGTANTEAFF. Written as DNA, the CDR3 is TGTGCCAGCAGCCCAGGGACAGCGAACACTGAAGCTTTCTTT.

The chain joins TRBV12-5 to TRBJ2-5; 10 bases are shared with TRBD2. Trimming took 1 base from V and 0 from J; bases not matched to a gene: 5. CDR1 is LGHNT, CDR2 FRNRAP, per germline. The CDR3 length is 17 residues. Written as DNA, the CDR3 is TGTGCTAGTGGTTTGGAACCTACTAGCGGGGACCAAGAGACCCAGTACTTC. Its translation: CASGLEPTSGDQETQYF.

V usage is TRBV5-1 and J usage is TRBJ1-3; tentatively, D is TRBD1 (6 bases). The CDR3 totals 15 residues. The germline V and J ends were trimmed by 4 bases and 2 bases, with 13 bases remaining between them. Germline V lookup: CDR1 SGHRS, CDR2 YFSETQ. The CDR3 DNA reads as TGCGCCAGCAGCGGAGAGGGGGTAGCTGGAAACACCATATATTTT. The encoded protein is CASSGEGVAGNTIYF.

The V gene is TRBV10-3, the J gene TRBJ2-3, with TRBD2 matching 11 bases. V lost 2 bases, J lost 2 bases, and 12 bases stayed unmatched. This CDR3 is 19 amino acids long. Germline V gene lookup returns CDR1 ENHRY and CDR2 SYGVKD. CDR3 DNA sequence: TGTGCCATCAGTGAGCCTACACTAGCGGGAGACGGCCACACAGATACGCAGTATTTT. It specifies CAISEPTLAGDGHTDTQYF.

The J gene is TRBJ1-1, the V gene TRBV5-4; TRBD1 might be the D (6 bases). The CDR3 extends over 15 amino acids. Germline CDR1 and CDR2: SGHNT and YYREEE (reference sequence). The V end was cut by 3 bases, the J end by 5 bases, with 17 bases between. The CDR3 coding sequence is TGTGCCAGCAGCTCCCGTGTGCCAGGGGCGACTGAAGCTTTCTTT. Its translation is CASSSRVPGATEAFF.

V usage is TRBV7-2 and J usage is TRBJ2-7; TRBD2 agrees at 7 bases. Germline V CDR1 and CDR2: SGHTA, FQGNSA. This CDR3 is built from 14 residues. The junction had 11 bases not matched to a gene; V was cut back by 8 bases and J by 4 bases. The CDR3 sequence: CASGADRAGYEQYF. CDR3 coding DNA: TGTGCCAGCGGTGCCGATAGAGCGGGATACGAGCAGTACTTC. Together with reference TRBV7-2 and TRBJ2-7, the CDR3 gives the full variable domain: GAGVSQSPSNKVTEKGKDVELRCDPISGHTALYWYRQSLGQGLEFLIYFQGNSAPDKSGLPSDRFSAERTGGSVSTLTIQRTQQEDSAVYLCASGADRAGYEQYFGPGTRLTVT.